One sample yielded the 22 T cell receptor beta chains listed below, sequenced in a study of shared clonotypes between healthy human individuals. Assay: immunoSEQ multiplex PCR; the TCRdb copy retains only in-frame clones and omits some. The table includes 2 million to 2.5 million clones, 80% to 95% detected once. Sequenced input: naive CD4+ T cells from PBMCs. Subset: CD45RA+ positively selected. The receptors come from a man younger than 35 in good health. Some clones in this sample may be carry-over from other donors' samples.

The chain uses TRBV19 and TRBJ2-2; possibly TRBD1 or TRBD2 for D (5 bases each). V dropped 5 bases and J dropped 3 bases, with 10 bases sitting between them. Germline V gene data show CDR1 as LNHDA and CDR2 as SQIVND (reference sequence). The CDR3 length is 14 residues. The CDR3 coding sequence is TGTGCCAGTAGTTCCTGGGGGTACACCGGGGAGCTGTTTTTT. It yields the protein CASSSWGYTGELFF. Looking up the rest from reference TRBV19 and TRBJ2-2 gives the full variable domain: DGGITQSPKYLFRKEGQNVTLSCEQNLNHDAMYWYRQDPGQGLRLIYYSQIVNDFQKGDIAEGYSVSREKKESFPLTVTSAQKNPTAFYLCASSSWGYTGELFFGEGSRLTVL.

This sequence joins TRBV5-1 and TRBJ1-2; 7 bases are a match to TRBD1. The V and J ends lost 4 bases and 6 bases, in that order; junction bases with no gene match: 9. The CDR3 spans 14 residues. Germline CDR1 is SGHRS and CDR2 is YFSETQ. This CDR3 is CASSLEQGINGYTF. The CDR3 region has the DNA TGCGCCAGCAGCCTCGAACAGGGGATTAATGGCTACACCTTC.

This clone has only one observation. This sequence joins TRBV4-3 and TRBJ1-4; D is possibly TRBD1 (5 bases). V dropped 0 bases and J dropped 8 bases, with 22 bases sitting between them. The CDR3 loop spans 18 amino acids. Germline assignment: CDR1 LGHNA and CDR2 YSLEER. Written as DNA, the CDR3 is TGCGCCAGCAGCCAAGAATTGACCGGGCAGGGCCTAGGGGAAAAACTGTTTTTT. Translation gives CASSQELTGQGLGEKLFF.

The rearrangement uses TRBV7-9 and TRBJ2-7, with D unclear. The CDR3 has 13 residues. Germline-derived CDR1 and CDR2 are SEHNR and FQNEAQ (reference sequence). Deletions cut 2 bases from V and 4 bases from J, with 9 bases between. CDR3 region: CASSLRLGYEQYF. The CDR3 DNA follows: TGTGCCAGCAGCTTAAGGCTTGGGTACGAGCAGTACTTC.

The chain is built from TRBV30 and TRBJ2-1; a possible D gene is TRBD1 (7 bases). The length of the CDR3 is 14 residues. Germline CDR1 and CDR2: GTSNPN and SVGIG (reference sequence). Trimming took 4 bases from V and 4 from J, leaving 14 bases between them. The CDR3 sequence: CAWTRDSGYNEQFF. The CDR3, as DNA: TGTGCCTGGACCCGGGACAGCGGGTACAATGAGCAGTTCTTC.

In regard to this clone: This sample also contains other DNA sequences that code for the same CDR3. The rearrangement links TRBV6-1 to TRBJ1-3, with D perhaps matching TRBD1 (6 bases). V was trimmed by 6 bases and J by 4 bases, leaving 16 bases between them. The germline V gene has CDR1 MNHNS and CDR2 SASEGT. The length of the CDR3 is 15 residues. CDR3 in DNA: TGTGCCAGCAGGCCACAGGGTGGTACCGGAAACACCATATATTTT. It specifies CASRPQGGTGNTIYF.

V and J are TRBV4-1 and TRBJ1-1, with TRBD1 matching 7 bases. Germline lookup yields CDR1 MGHRA and CDR2 YSYEKL. CDR3 length: 16 residues. Losses at the gene ends were 1 base for V and 1 base for J; bases not matched to a gene: 6. Here the CDR3 reads CASSQALGQANTEAFF. The CDR3 DNA reads TGCGCCAGCAGCCAAGCTCTTGGACAGGCGAACACTGAAGCTTTCTTT.

This clone was observed once. A read error may account for a junction end that differs from germline. The V call is TRBV7-2, the J call TRBJ2-5; D possibly corresponds to TRBD2 (5 bases). Germline lookup yields CDR1 SGHTA and CDR2 FQGNSA. The CDR3 consists of 14 residues. The CDR3 region is CASSLRRSWSTEYF. CDR3 DNA sequence: TGTGCCAGCAGCTTGAGGAGGTCGTGGTCGACCGAGTACTTC.

This chain joins TRBV28 and TRBJ2-3; D call uncertain. V dropped 5 bases and J dropped 0 bases, with 21 bases sitting between them. There are 18 residues in the CDR3. The germline gives CDR1 MDHEN, CDR2 SYDVKM. The CDR3: CASSPLPSGAASTDTQYF. CDR3 DNA sequence: TGTGCCAGCAGTCCCCTCCCAAGTGGTGCGGCTAGCACAGATACGCAGTATTTT.

The chain recombines TRBV5-6 with TRBJ2-5; tentatively, D is TRBD2 (6 bases). The CDR3 is made up of 14 amino acids. V lost 0 bases and J lost 5, with 11 bases in between. Germline V gives CDR1 SGHDT, CDR2 YYEEEE. CDR3 in amino acids: CASSLVRTIETQYF. CDR3 coding DNA: TGTGCCAGCAGCTTGGTTAGGACTATCGAGACCCAGTACTTC.

The chain combines TRBV5-1 with TRBJ2-7; possibly TRBD2 for D (5 bases). Trimming stripped 0 bases from V and 0 bases from J, with 13 bases between. Germline-derived CDR1 and CDR2 are SGHRS and YFSETQ. CDR3 length equals 16 residues. The CDR3 DNA is TGCGCCAGCAGCTTGGTGCCTAGCAGTAGCTCCTACGAGCAGTACTTC. It encodes CASSLVPSSSSYEQYF.

The chain carries TRBV5-1 and TRBJ1-4; no clear D gene. The CDR3 is made up of 14 amino acids. V gave up 7 bases and J gave up 3 bases, with 13 bases separating them. The germline V gene has CDR1 SGHRS and CDR2 YFSETQ. The CDR3 here is CASSETPANEKLFF. The CDR3 region has the DNA TGCGCCAGCTCCGAAACTCCGGCTAATGAAAAACTGTTTTTT.

The V gene is TRBV12-5, the J gene TRBJ1-1; D not resolved. From germline, CDR1 is LGHNT and CDR2 FRNRAP. The CDR3 runs to 14 residues. V was clipped by 3 bases and J by 6 bases, with 14 bases between them. CDR3 in DNA: TGTGCTAGTGGTTTAGGGATCCAGGCGGCTGAAGCTTTCTTT. Residues: CASGLGIQAAEAFF.

The CDR3 DNA sequence: TGTGCCAGCAGACCCAACTTTCAGGGGGACACTGAAGCTTTCTTT. As protein: CASRPNFQGDTEAFF. The genes are TRBV6-5 and TRBJ1-1, with 7 positions matching TRBD1. Trimming removed 6 bases from V and 3 bases from J; junction bases left unmatched: 10. The CDR3 consists of 15 residues. CDR1 is MNHEY, CDR2 SVGAGI, per germline.

The chain couples TRBV29-1 to TRBJ1-1; TRBD1 is a possible D gene (5 bases). Deletions cut 7 bases from V and 6 bases from J, with 12 bases between. The CDR3 runs 11 residues. CDR1 is SQVTM, CDR2 ANQGSEA, per germline. CDR3 residues: CSANTGSEAFF. CDR3 nucleotides: TGCAGCGCCAACACAGGATCTGAAGCTTTCTTT. Full variable domain (outside the CDR3, taken from reference TRBV29-1 and TRBJ1-1): SAVISQKPSRDICQRGTSLTIQCQVDSQVTMMFWYRQQPGQSLTLIATANQGSEATYESGFVIDKFPISRPNLTFSTLTVSNMSPEDSSIYLCSANTGSEAFFGQGTRLTVV.

In its sample, this clone was seen once. The V and J genes are TRBV29-1 and TRBJ2-3, with 10 bases fitting TRBD2. The V gene's germline CDR1 is SQVTM and CDR2 ANQGSEA. Trimming took 7 bases from V and 6 from J; bases not matched to a gene: 4. The CDR3 runs to 12 residues. The DNA for the CDR3 is TGCAGCGCAGGACTAGCGGCGGATACGCAGTATTTT. Translating gives CSAGLAADTQYF.

J is TRBJ2-5 and V is TRBV4-1; no firm D call. Germline CDR1 MGHRA, CDR2 YSYEKL. V was cut by 1 base and J by 1 base, with 7 bases left in between. The CDR3 runs 14 residues. The CDR3 DNA sequence: TGCGCCAGCAGCCAAGGAAGATTCCAAGAGACCCAGTACTTC. Translation gives CASSQGRFQETQYF.

The rearrangement links TRBV28 to TRBJ1-6; D gene ambiguous. V lost 1 base and J 3 bases, leaving 10 bases between the germline ends. From germline, CDR1 is MDHEN and CDR2 SYDVKM. The CDR3 totals 16 residues. The CDR3 sequence is CASSLSSGFYNSPLHF. CDR3 nucleotide sequence: TGTGCCAGCAGTTTATCGTCGGGGTTCTATAATTCACCCCTCCACTTT.

The chain recombines TRBV6-5 with TRBJ1-1; D is unresolved. The CDR3 loop spans 13 amino acids. Trimming took off 8 bases at V and 1 base at J, with 11 bases between the two ends. Germline CDR1 is MNHEY and CDR2 is SVGAGI. CDR3 sequence: CASLGTSNTEAFF. In DNA form, the CDR3 reads TGTGCCAGCCTCGGAACCTCGAACACTGAAGCTTTCTTT.

The chain couples TRBV6-1 to TRBJ2-3; D is ambiguous. V was cut by 2 bases and J by 11 bases, with 14 bases left in between. Germline lookup yields CDR1 MNHNS and CDR2 SASEGT. CDR3 size: 13 residues. The CDR3 protein is CASSESGSGGQYF. DNA of the CDR3: TGTGCCAGCAGTGAATCGGGCAGTGGCGGGCAGTATTTT.

This chain uses TRBV25-1 with TRBJ2-3, with TRBD2 as a possible D gene (6 bases). Germline assignment: CDR1 MGHDK and CDR2 SYGVNS. Trimming stripped 6 bases from V and 3 bases from J, with 16 bases between. The CDR3 covers 15 residues. The CDR3 region has the DNA TGTGCCAGCAGCATGGGGAGGCCGCGGACAGATACGCAGTATTTT. Protein product: CASSMGRPRTDTQYF.

The V and J genes are TRBV29-1 and TRBJ2-5; 11 nucleotides match TRBD1. With V trimmed by 0 bases and J by 3 bases, 6 bases remained unmatched. The germline V gene encodes CDR1 SQVTM and CDR2 ANQGSEA. The CDR3 has 16 residues. The chain's CDR3 is CSVEDSGTGGKETQYF. The DNA for the CDR3 is TGCAGCGTTGAAGACAGTGGGACAGGGGGAAAAGAGACCCAGTACTTC.